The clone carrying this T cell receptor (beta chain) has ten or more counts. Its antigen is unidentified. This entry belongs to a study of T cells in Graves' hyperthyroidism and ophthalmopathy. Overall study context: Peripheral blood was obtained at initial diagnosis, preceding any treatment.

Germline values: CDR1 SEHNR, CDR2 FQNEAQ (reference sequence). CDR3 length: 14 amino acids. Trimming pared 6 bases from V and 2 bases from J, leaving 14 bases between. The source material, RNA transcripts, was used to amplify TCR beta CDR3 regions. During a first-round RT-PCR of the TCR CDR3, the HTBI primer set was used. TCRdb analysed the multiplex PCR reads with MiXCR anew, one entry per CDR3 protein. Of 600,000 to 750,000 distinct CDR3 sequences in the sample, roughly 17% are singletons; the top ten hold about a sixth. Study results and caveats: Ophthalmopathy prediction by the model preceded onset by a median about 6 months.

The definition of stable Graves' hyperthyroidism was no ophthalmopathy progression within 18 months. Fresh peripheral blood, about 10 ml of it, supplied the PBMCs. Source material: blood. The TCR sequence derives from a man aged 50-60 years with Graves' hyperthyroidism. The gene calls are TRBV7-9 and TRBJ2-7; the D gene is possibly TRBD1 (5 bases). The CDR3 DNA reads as TGTGCCAGCAGTCCAGACAGCCCTACCTACGAGCAGTACTTC. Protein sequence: CASSPDSPTYEQYF.